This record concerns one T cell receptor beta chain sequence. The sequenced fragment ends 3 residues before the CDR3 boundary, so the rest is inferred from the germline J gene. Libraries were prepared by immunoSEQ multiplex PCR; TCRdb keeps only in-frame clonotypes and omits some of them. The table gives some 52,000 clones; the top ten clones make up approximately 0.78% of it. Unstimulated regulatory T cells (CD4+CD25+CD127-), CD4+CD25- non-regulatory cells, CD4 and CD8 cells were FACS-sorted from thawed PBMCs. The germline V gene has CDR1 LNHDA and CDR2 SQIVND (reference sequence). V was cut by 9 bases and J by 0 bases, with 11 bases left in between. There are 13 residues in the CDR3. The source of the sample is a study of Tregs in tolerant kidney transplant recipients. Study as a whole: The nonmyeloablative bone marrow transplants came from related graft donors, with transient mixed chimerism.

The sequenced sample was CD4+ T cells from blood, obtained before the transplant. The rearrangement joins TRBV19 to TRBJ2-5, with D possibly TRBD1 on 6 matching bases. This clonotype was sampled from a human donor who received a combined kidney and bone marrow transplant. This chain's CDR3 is CASNTGNQETQYF. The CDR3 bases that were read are TGTGCCAGCAATACAGGGAACCAAGAGACC.